A selection of T cell receptor beta chains follows, all from one sample in a study of TIL therapy for anti-PD-1-resistant metastatic lung cancer. The method was immunoSEQ multiplex PCR; TCRdb's version includes in-frame clones alone and lacks a portion of them. The data hold 35,000 to 55,000 clones, with around 80% observed a single time. Sequences were derived from blood, sampled at baseline. The receptor source for this set is a man in his 70s with non-small cell lung cancer. CDR3s include the opening cysteine and the closing phenylalanine or tryptophan. D genes are given only for firm matches. Some rows mark clone size as missing; the rest say once, few, many or name a class of expanded clone.

d_call: -; j_call: TRBJ1-4; v_call: TRBV5-1; clone_size: once; cdr3_nt: TGCGCCAGCAGCTCCACCCAGGGAATGGGTGAAAAACTGTTTTTT; cdr3_aa: CASSSTQGMGEKLFF
d_call: -; j_call: TRBJ2-3; v_call: TRBV5-6; clone_size: -; cdr3_nt: TGTGCCAGCAGCCTCGGGTGGAGACGGAGCACAGATACGCAGTATTTT; cdr3_aa: CASSLGWRRSTDTQYF
d_call: -; j_call: TRBJ1-1; v_call: TRBV6-5; clone_size: once; cdr3_nt: TGTGCCTCCGCCGCAGGGAAGAGAGACACTGAAGCTTTCTTT; cdr3_aa: CASAAGKRDTEAFF
d_call: -; j_call: TRBJ2-2; v_call: TRBV19; clone_size: few; cdr3_nt: TGTGCCAGTAGTATTGGGGGCACCGGGGAGCTGTTTTTT; cdr3_aa: CASSIGGTGELFF
d_call: TRBD2; j_call: TRBJ2-5; v_call: TRBV5-1; clone_size: -; cdr3_nt: TGCGCCAGCAGCTTGCAGAGTAGCGGGAGGGCCGGAGAGACCCAGTACTTC; cdr3_aa: CASSLQSSGRAGETQYF
d_call: -; j_call: TRBJ2-1; v_call: TRBV5-1; clone_size: -; cdr3_nt: TGCGCCAGCAGCTCAGACGGGACCTACAATGAGCAGTTCTTC; cdr3_aa: CASSSDGTYNEQFF
d_call: -; j_call: TRBJ2-1; v_call: TRBV5-4; clone_size: few; cdr3_nt: TGTGCCAGCAGCCCCGGGCCCTCCAGCGAGCAGTTCTTC; cdr3_aa: CASSPGPSSEQFF
d_call: -; j_call: TRBJ2-2; v_call: TRBV7-8; clone_size: -; cdr3_nt: TGTGCCAGCAGCCTAACAGGGAAAACCGGGGAGCTGTTTTTT; cdr3_aa: CASSLTGKTGELFF
d_call: -; j_call: TRBJ2-3; v_call: TRBV5-1; clone_size: -; cdr3_nt: TGCGCCAGCAGACAATACGGGAGTATAGAAGATACGCAGTATTTT; cdr3_aa: CASRQYGSIEDTQYF
d_call: TRBD2; j_call: TRBJ2-1; v_call: TRBV19; clone_size: -; cdr3_nt: TGTGCCAGTACCTTGACTAGCGGGAATTACAATGAGCAGTTCTTC; cdr3_aa: CASTLTSGNYNEQFF
d_call: -; j_call: TRBJ1-5; v_call: TRBV5-8; clone_size: -; cdr3_nt: TGTGCCAGCAGCTTGATGGGGCAAAGGAATCAGCCCCAGCATTTT; cdr3_aa: CASSLMGQRNQPQHF
d_call: -; j_call: TRBJ2-4; v_call: TRBV4-2; clone_size: -; cdr3_nt: TGTGCCAGCAGCCCTGCAACCTCGGGACTAGCCAAAAACATTCAGTACTTC; cdr3_aa: CASSPATSGLAKNIQYF
d_call: -; j_call: TRBJ2-4; v_call: TRBV7-9; clone_size: -; cdr3_nt: TGTGCCAGCAGCTCACTCCAAGGTCTAGCCAAAAACATTCAGTACTTC; cdr3_aa: CASSSLQGLAKNIQYF
d_call: -; j_call: TRBJ2-7; v_call: TRBV6-5; clone_size: -; cdr3_nt: TGTGCCAGCAGTCGTACCGCAAACTACGAGCAGTACTTC; cdr3_aa: CASSRTANYEQYF
d_call: TRBD1; j_call: TRBJ2-1; v_call: TRBV15; clone_size: -; cdr3_nt: TGTGCCACCAGCAGACTTTGGGACAGGGTGGATGAGCAGTTCTTC; cdr3_aa: CATSRLWDRVDEQFF
d_call: -; j_call: TRBJ2-1; v_call: TRBV29-1; clone_size: -; cdr3_nt: TGCAGCGTTTCGGGGGTCGGGTCACGTGAGCAGTTCTTC; cdr3_aa: CSVSGVGSREQFF
d_call: -; j_call: TRBJ1-2; v_call: TRBV14; clone_size: -; cdr3_nt: TGTGCCAGCAGCCAAGTAGTTGGGGCGGGAGCCTTCTATGGCTACACCTTC; cdr3_aa: CASSQVVGAGAFYGYTF
d_call: TRBD2; j_call: TRBJ2-1; v_call: TRBV6-5; clone_size: few; cdr3_nt: TGTGCCAGCAGGCCTCTAGCGGGGATGAACAATGAGCAGTTCTTC; cdr3_aa: CASRPLAGMNNEQFF
d_call: -; j_call: TRBJ1-4; v_call: TRBV27; clone_size: -; cdr3_nt: TGTGCCAGCAGTTTGTCGTGGGCAACTAATGAAAAACTGTTTTTT; cdr3_aa: CASSLSWATNEKLFF
d_call: -; j_call: TRBJ2-6; v_call: TRBV19; clone_size: -; cdr3_nt: TGTGCCAGTAGGAACGGGAGACCTTTCGAATTCTGGGCCAACGTCCTGACTTTC; cdr3_aa: CASRNGRPFEFWANVLTF
d_call: TRBD2; j_call: TRBJ2-3; v_call: TRBV5-4; clone_size: -; cdr3_nt: TGTGCCAGCAGCCCCGGGACTAGGACCGCAGATACGCAGTATTTT; cdr3_aa: CASSPGTRTADTQYF
d_call: -; j_call: TRBJ2-2; v_call: TRBV14; clone_size: -; cdr3_nt: TGTGCCAGCGGCATCTTAAATGACGGACGCGGCGACACCGGGGAGCTGTTTTTT; cdr3_aa: CASGILNDGRGDTGELFF
d_call: TRBD1; j_call: TRBJ1-2; v_call: TRBV6-5; clone_size: once; cdr3_nt: TGTGCCAGCAGTGCACAGGGGTCAAACTATGGCTACACCTTC; cdr3_aa: CASSAQGSNYGYTF
d_call: -; j_call: TRBJ2-1; v_call: TRBV4-1; clone_size: -; cdr3_nt: TGCGCCAGCAGCCAAACTGACAGATACAATGAGCAGTTCTTC; cdr3_aa: CASSQTDRYNEQFF
d_call: TRBD2; j_call: TRBJ2-1; v_call: TRBV7-2; clone_size: -; cdr3_nt: TGTGCCAGCAGCTTAGAGTCTAGCGGGATAAACAATGAGCAGTTCTTC; cdr3_aa: CASSLESSGINNEQFF
d_call: TRBD2; j_call: TRBJ2-7; v_call: TRBV30; clone_size: -; cdr3_nt: TGTGCCTGGAGGCCCCGGGGTCAGCGGGGGGACTACGAGCAGTACTTC; cdr3_aa: CAWRPRGQRGDYEQYF
d_call: -; j_call: TRBJ2-7; v_call: TRBV21-1; clone_size: -; cdr3_nt: TGTGCCAGCAGCGCCCTCAGAAGAGGATCCTACGAGCAGTACTTC; cdr3_aa: CASSALRRGSYEQYF
d_call: -; j_call: TRBJ2-7; v_call: TRBV5-1; clone_size: few; cdr3_nt: TGCGCCAGCAGCTTGCAGGACAGCTACGAGCAGTACTTC; cdr3_aa: CASSLQDSYEQYF
d_call: -; j_call: TRBJ1-3; v_call: TRBV7-9; clone_size: -; cdr3_nt: TGTGCCAGCAGCTTAGCTCAGATATCCGGGAGGGACACCATATATTTT; cdr3_aa: CASSLAQISGRDTIYF